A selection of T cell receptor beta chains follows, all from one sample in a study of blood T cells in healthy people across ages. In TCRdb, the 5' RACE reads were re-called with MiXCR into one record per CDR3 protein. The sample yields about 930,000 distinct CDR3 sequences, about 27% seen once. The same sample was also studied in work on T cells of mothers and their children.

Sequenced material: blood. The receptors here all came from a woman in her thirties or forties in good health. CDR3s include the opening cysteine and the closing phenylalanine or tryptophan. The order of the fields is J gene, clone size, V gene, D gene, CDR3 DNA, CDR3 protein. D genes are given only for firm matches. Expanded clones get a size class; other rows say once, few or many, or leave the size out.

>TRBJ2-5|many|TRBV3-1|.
TGTGCCAGCAGGGAAGTTGGAGAGACCCAGTACTTC
CASREVGETQYF
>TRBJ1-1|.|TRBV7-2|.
TGTGCCAGCACCCCAACCGCGAACACTGAAGCTTTCTTT
CASTPTANTEAFF
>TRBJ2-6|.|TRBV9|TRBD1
TGTGCCAGCAGCCCACGGGACAGCATCTCTGGGGCCAACGTCCTGACTTTC
CASSPRDSISGANVLTF
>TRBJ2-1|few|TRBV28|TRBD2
TGTGCCAGCAGTTCCCCTTCAGCGGGGGCTGCTGAGCAGTTCTTC
CASSSPSAGAAEQFF
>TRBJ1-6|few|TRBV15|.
TGTGCCACCAGCAGAGGTTCAGCCCCTATGAATTCACCCCACCACTTT
CATSRGSAPMNSPHHF
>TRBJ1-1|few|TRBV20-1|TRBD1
TGCAGTGCTAGAGGGAAGGGGCAGGGGGGCACTGAAGCTTTCTTT
CSARGKGQGGTEAFF
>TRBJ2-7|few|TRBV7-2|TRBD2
TGTGCCAGCAGCCCGACTAGCGGGGATTACGAGCAGTACTTC
CASSPTSGDYEQYF
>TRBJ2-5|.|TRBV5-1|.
TGCGCCAGCAGCCGCTGGATAGCGGAGACCCAGTACTTC
CASSRWIAETQYF
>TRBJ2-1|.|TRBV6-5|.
TGTGCCAGCAGTTACCAGCGCGCGATATACAATGAGCAGTTCTTC
CASSYQRAIYNEQFF
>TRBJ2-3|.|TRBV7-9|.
TGTGCCGGCAGCTTGTCCGGGTCTCGGGGGGATACGCAGTATTTT
CAGSLSGSRGDTQYF
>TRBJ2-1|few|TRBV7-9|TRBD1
TGTGCCAGCAGCTTAGCGACAGGGGGCAAGCAGTTCTTC
CASSLATGGKQFF
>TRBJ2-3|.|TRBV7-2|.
TGTGCCAGCAGCTTAGAGGGGACCACAGATACGCAGTATTTT
CASSLEGTTDTQYF
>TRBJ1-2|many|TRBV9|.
TGTGCCAGCAGCGCCCGGACATTTGGGGGTGGCTACACCTTC
CASSARTFGGGYTF
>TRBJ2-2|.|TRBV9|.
TGTGCCAGCAGCGAGGGGGTCGCGGCCCACACCGGGGAGCTGTTTTTT
CASSEGVAAHTGELFF
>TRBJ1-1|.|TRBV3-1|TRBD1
TGTGCCAGCATGCACAGGGGGCACGCTTTCTTT
CASMHRGHAFF
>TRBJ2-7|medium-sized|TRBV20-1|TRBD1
TGCAGTGCTAGAGGGACAGGGGACTCCTACGAGCAGTACTTC
CSARGTGDSYEQYF
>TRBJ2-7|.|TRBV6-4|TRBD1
TGTGCCAGCAGTGACCCGACAGGGAGCTCCTACGAGCAGTACTTC
CASSDPTGSSYEQYF
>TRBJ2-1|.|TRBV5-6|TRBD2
TGTGCCAGCAGCTTGGGGGCTAGCGGGGGGATTGGGTACAATGAGCAGTTCTTC
CASSLGASGGIGYNEQFF
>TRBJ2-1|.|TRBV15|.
TGTGCCACCAGCAGAAGTAGGGAGCCATCAAGTTACAATGAGCAGTTCTTC
CATSRSREPSSYNEQFF
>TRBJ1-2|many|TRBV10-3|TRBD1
TGTGCCATCAGTGAATACCCGACAGGGGGCGGCTATGGCTACACCTTC
CAISEYPTGGGYGYTF
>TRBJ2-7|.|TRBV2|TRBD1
TGTGCCAGCAGTGAGCGGCAGGGGGTTGTATACGAGCAGTACTTC
CASSERQGVVYEQYF
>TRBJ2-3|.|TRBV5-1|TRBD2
TGCGCCAGCAGTCGAGGGGGACTAGCGGGGGGCCACCTTCGCACAGATACGCAGTATTTT
CASSRGGLAGGHLRTDTQYF
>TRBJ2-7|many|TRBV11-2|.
TGTGCCAGCAGCCCCTCGGGCCCCTACGAGCAGTACTTC
CASSPSGPYEQYF
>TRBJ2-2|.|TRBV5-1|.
TGCGCCAGCAGCTTGGAAGAGGGCCACGGGGAGCTGTTTTTT
CASSLEEGHGELFF
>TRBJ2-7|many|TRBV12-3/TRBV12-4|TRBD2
TGTGCCAGCAGTAGGACTAGCGGGGGGTCCTACGAGCAGTACTTC
CASSRTSGGSYEQYF
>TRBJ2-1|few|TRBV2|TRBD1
TGTGCCAGCCGCCTCTGGGGGCAGGGGGTCGATGAGCAGTTCTTC
CASRLWGQGVDEQFF
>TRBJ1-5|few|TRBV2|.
TGTGCCAGCAATTCCTTCCCGGCCAGCAATCAGCCCCAGCATTTT
CASNSFPASNQPQHF
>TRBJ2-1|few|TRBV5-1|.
TGCGCCAGCAGCTTGGTTTGGGGTGAGCAGTTCTTC
CASSLVWGEQFF
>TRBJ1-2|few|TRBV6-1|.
TGTGCCAGCAGTGAATTCGGGGGAGGGGAATATGGCTACACCTTC
CASSEFGGGEYGYTF
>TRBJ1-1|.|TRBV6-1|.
TGTGCCAGCGCGGAGAACACTGAAGCTTTCTTT
CASAENTEAFF
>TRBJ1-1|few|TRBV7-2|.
TGTGCCAGCAGCTTAATCAGGCAGGGTGGATCTGAAGCTTTCTTT
CASSLIRQGGSEAFF
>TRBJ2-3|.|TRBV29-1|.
TGCAGCGCCGAGGGAGATACGCAGTATTTT
CSAEGDTQYF
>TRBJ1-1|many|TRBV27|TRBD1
TGTGCCAGCAGTTTATCAGGACAGGGATATGCTTTCTTT
CASSLSGQGYAFF
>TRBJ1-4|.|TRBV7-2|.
TGTGCCAGCAGCGCCGTCCTTAATGAAAAACTGTTTTTT
CASSAVLNEKLFF
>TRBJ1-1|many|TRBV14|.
TGTGCCAGCAGCCAAGATCGATCGGTAAAGGGTACTGAAGCTTTCTTT
CASSQDRSVKGTEAFF
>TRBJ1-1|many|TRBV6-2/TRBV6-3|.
TGTGCCAGCAGGCTTCAGGGCGGGATAGCTGAAGCTTTCTTT
CASRLQGGIAEAFF
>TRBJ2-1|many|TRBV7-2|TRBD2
TGTGCCAGCAGCGCGGGACTAGCGGGGGGCAATGAGCAGTTCTTC
CASSAGLAGGNEQFF